This TCR beta chain was documented in a study of radiotherapy plus CTLA-4 blockade in lung cancer. Study at large: For about 19% of patients, objective responses occurred, and about 34% had disease control.

Points from the study as a whole: Expansion in blood of tumor-derived TCR clones was seen after radiotherapy plus ipilimumab.

Here immunoSEQ multiplex PCR was the method, and the copy in TCRdb shows in-frame clones only, minus some. The sample consists of 60,000 to 75,000 clones, more than 70% of them appearing once. Participants had chemo-refractory metastatic non-small-cell lung cancer and were treated with focal radiation plus ipilimumab CTLA-4 blockade. On this clone: Its specificity is not known.

V lost 0 bases, J lost 8 bases, and 13 bases lay in between. Germline lookup yields CDR1 LGHNA and CDR2 YNFKEQ. CDR3 size: 15 residues. The sequences come from peripheral blood, collected from a patient treated with radiotherapy plus ipilimumab. This TCR derives from a human donor with non-small cell lung cancer whose response to radiotherapy plus ipilimumab could not be evaluated. Some clones in this sample may be carry-over from other donors' samples. This chain uses TRBV4-2 with TRBJ1-4, with D unclear. CDR3 sequence reads: CASSQDRQAQEKLFF. CDR3 coding DNA: TGTGCCAGCAGCCAAGATCGGCAGGCCCAGGAAAAACTGTTTTTT.